Each of the 17 T cell receptor beta chains below was sequenced from the same sample in a study of response to subunit inactivated influenza vaccine. TCRdb itself ran the RT-PCR reads through MiXCR, one entry per CDR3 protein. In the table there are under 750,000 distinct CDR3 sequences, over 9.5% of which are singletons. The specimen was PBMCs from blood, collected on the day of vaccination. These receptors were collected from a man between 45 and 60 years old who received an inactivated influenza vaccine.

This clonotype was counted only a few times. The rearrangement uses TRBV5-1 and TRBJ2-1; 14 bases are shared with TRBD2. V shed 4 bases and J 6 bases; nucleotides not matched to a gene: 6. Germline V CDR1 and CDR2: SGHRS, YFSETQ. The CDR3 covers 16 residues. CDR3 in amino acids: CASSTGTSGSVNEQFF. The DNA of the CDR3 is TGCGCCAGCAGCACGGGGACTAGCGGGAGTGTCAATGAGCAGTTCTTC.

This clonotype was seen repeatedly, ten times or more. The rearrangement uses TRBV9 and TRBJ2-1; 9 bases fit TRBD2. V was pared by 4 bases and J by 0 bases, with 8 bases of the junction left unmatched. Germline V gene data show CDR1 as SGDLS and CDR2 as YYNGEE. The CDR3 totals 17 residues. As DNA, the CDR3 is TGTGCCAGCAGCCCCTGGACTAGCGCGAGCTCCTACAATGAGCAGTTCTTC. Protein sequence: CASSPWTSASSYNEQFF.

In its sample, this clonotype was seen a few times. J is TRBJ1-3 and V is TRBV20-1; TRBD1 is a possible D gene (5 bases). CDR3 size: 14 residues. The V end was cut by 0 bases, the J end by 4 bases, with 10 bases between. Germline loops: CDR1 DFQATT, CDR2 SNEGSKA (reference sequence). CDR3 protein: CSARDEGRGNTIYF. The CDR3 coding sequence is TGCAGTGCTAGAGACGAGGGACGAGGAAACACCATATATTTT.

Concerning this clonotype itself: The junction differs from germline at one of its ends, possibly a read error. J is TRBJ1-2 and V is TRBV30; the D gene is possibly TRBD1 (6 bases). The CDR3 is 14 residues long. Germline CDR1 GTSNPN, CDR2 SVGIG (reference sequence). The CDR3 nucleotides are TGTGCCTGGAGTTGGGGGGGGCAGGACTATGGCTGCACCTTC. This codes for CAWSWGGQDYGCTF.

The V gene is TRBV20-1, the J gene TRBJ2-7, with TRBD1 identical over 8 bases. V trimming: 0 bases; J trimming: 9 bases; junction bases outside the gene matches: 13. The CDR3 extends over 15 amino acids. Per the germline V gene, CDR1 is DFQATT and CDR2 is SNEGSKA (reference sequence). CDR3 sequence reads: CSARDSRGPVNWQYF. DNA for the CDR3: TGCAGTGCTAGAGATTCCAGGGGGCCAGTCAACTGGCAGTACTTC.

In its sample, this clonotype was seen a few times. The rearrangement joins TRBV5-1 to TRBJ1-4; D gene ambiguous. This CDR3 comprises 14 residues. With 4 bases removed from V and 4 bases from J, the gap between germline ends came to 11 bases. The germline V gene has CDR1 SGHRS and CDR2 YFSETQ. The CDR3 nucleotides are TGCGCCAGCAGCCCCCGGGGTAGTAATGAAAAACTGTTTTTT. Encoded protein: CASSPRGSNEKLFF.

The rearrangement joins TRBV7-9 to TRBJ1-1; no reliable D call. The CDR3 sequence is 13 residues long. Trimming shortened V by 11 bases and J by 2 bases, and 15 bases separated the two germline ends. The germline V gene encodes CDR1 SEHNR and CDR2 FQNEAQ (reference sequence). The CDR3 DNA is TGTGCCGCGAGGGTCGATTTAAACACTGAAGCTTTCTTT. Protein: CAARVDLNTEAFF.

Only a few counts were recorded for this clonotype. The chain links TRBV7-2 to TRBJ2-1; a weak D match, TRBD2 (6 bases). The CDR3 contains 16 residues. Germline lookup yields CDR1 SGHTA and CDR2 FQGNSA. Trimming removed 5 bases at V and 0 bases at J, with 14 bases between. For the CDR3, the DNA is TGTGCCAGCAGCCCTCGGGCGGGATACTCCTACAATGAGCAGTTCTTC. The encoded protein is CASSPRAGYSYNEQFF.

The chain employs TRBV5-4 and TRBJ2-1, with 9 nucleotides matching TRBD2. This CDR3 spans 14 amino acids. Germline CDR1 and CDR2: SGHNT and YYREEE (reference sequence). The J segment lost 4 bases and the V segment lost 9 bases, leaving 8 bases of the junction unmatched. The CDR3 nucleotides are TGTGCCATAGGAAGCGGGAGGCCTTACAATGAGCAGTTCTTC. Protein sequence: CAIGSGRPYNEQFF.

This clonotype was detected a few times. The chain has TRBV9 and TRBJ2-7; D is undetermined. This CDR3 comprises 15 residues. Germline-derived CDR1 and CDR2 are SGDLS and YYNGEE. Trimming took 0 bases from V and 0 from J, leaving 10 bases between them. The CDR3 protein is CASSVGMDFSYEQYF. DNA of the CDR3: TGTGCCAGCAGCGTAGGAATGGATTTCTCCTACGAGCAGTACTTC.

In its sample, this clonotype was seen a few times. The chain carries TRBV3-1 and TRBJ1-1; 9 nucleotides match TRBD1. Trimming at V came to 0 bases and at J to 4 bases, leaving 9 bases not matched to a gene. The CDR3 runs 17 residues. Germline CDR1 and CDR2: LGHDT and YNNKEL (reference sequence). The CDR3 nucleotides read TGTGCCAGCAGCCAAGATGTGATTTGGGACAGGGTCACTGAAGCTTTCTTT. Its translation: CASSQDVIWDRVTEAFF.

The rearrangement uses TRBV6-1 and TRBJ2-7; tentatively, D is TRBD2 (5 bases). The CDR3 loop spans 13 amino acids. V lost 6 bases and J lost 9, with 18 bases in between. Germline V gene sequence: CDR1 MNHNS, CDR2 SASEGT. CDR3 nucleotides: TGTGCCAGCAGGACGGATCCTTACGCGGGGCAGTACTTC. This codes for CASRTDPYAGQYF.

The chain is built from TRBV7-9 and TRBJ1-2; 12 bases are a match to TRBD1. With V trimmed by 1 base and J by 8 bases, 8 bases remained unmatched. The CDR3 consists of 16 residues. Germline V gives CDR1 SEHNR, CDR2 FQNEAQ (reference sequence). The CDR3 region is CASSLVPGQGADGYTF. Here the CDR3 DNA reads TGTGCCAGCAGCTTAGTCCCGGGACAGGGGGCAGACGGCTACACCTTC.

Worth noting for this clonotype: Since a much larger clone is just one base distant, this may be a read error. The V gene is TRBV4-3, the J gene TRBJ2-1; no firm D call. Trimming removed 1 base at V and 8 bases at J, with 6 bases between. Germline values: CDR1 LGHNA, CDR2 YSLEER. This CDR3 has 12 amino acids. Here the CDR3 reads CASSQGVDEQFF. As DNA, the CDR3 is TGCGCCAGCAGCCAAGGTGTGGATGAGCAGTTCTTC.

The CDR3 reads CASSLGGLAGAYEQYF. CDR3 in DNA: TGTGCCAGCAGCTTAGGGGGACTAGCGGGGGCCTACGAGCAGTACTTC. The V call is TRBV7-2, the J call TRBJ2-7; 14 bases align to TRBD2. With V trimmed by 1 base and J by 2 bases, 1 base remained unmatched. Germline values: CDR1 SGHTA, CDR2 FQGNSA. This CDR3 is 16 amino acids long.

In this sample, this clonotype turned up a few times. The chain couples TRBV20-1 to TRBJ1-2; D might be TRBD1 (6 bases). This CDR3 contains 13 residues. Germline V gene lookup returns CDR1 DFQATT and CDR2 SNEGSKA (reference sequence). Trimming took off 8 bases at V and 0 bases at J, with 13 bases between the two ends. This CDR3 is CSPGAPANYGYTF. The CDR3 DNA is TGCAGTCCAGGGGCACCGGCTAACTATGGCTACACCTTC.

The gene calls are TRBV4-1 and TRBJ1-1, with D maybe TRBD1 (6 bases). This CDR3 contains 13 residues. V was trimmed by 2 bases and J by 6 bases, leaving 10 bases between them. Germline lookup yields CDR1 MGHRA and CDR2 YSYEKL. The CDR3 nucleotides read TGCGCCAGCAGCCAATACAGGGACTCTGAAGCTTTCTTT. This translates into CASSQYRDSEAFF.